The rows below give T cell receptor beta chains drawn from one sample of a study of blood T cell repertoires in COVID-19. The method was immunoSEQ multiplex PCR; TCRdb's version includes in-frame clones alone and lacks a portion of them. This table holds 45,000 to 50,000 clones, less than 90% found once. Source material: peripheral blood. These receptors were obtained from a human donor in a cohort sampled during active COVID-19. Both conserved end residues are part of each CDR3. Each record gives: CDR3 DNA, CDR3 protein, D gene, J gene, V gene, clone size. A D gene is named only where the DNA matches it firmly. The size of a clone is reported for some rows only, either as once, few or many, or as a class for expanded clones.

CDR3nt: TGTGCTAGTGGTTTGGTACACGTAGCGGGGGGGCCGAACGGGGAGCTGTTTTTT
CDR3aa: CASGLVHVAGGPNGELFF
d_gene: TRBD2
j_gene: TRBJ2-2
v_gene: TRBV12-5
abundance: -

CDR3nt: TGTGCCTGGAGTTCGCTGACTTCACTCTATGGCTACACCTTC
CDR3aa: CAWSSLTSLYGYTF
d_gene: -
j_gene: TRBJ1-2
v_gene: TRBV30
abundance: -

CDR3nt: TGTGCCAGAAGCTTGACAGGGGGTTCAGCTTTCTTT
CDR3aa: CARSLTGGSAFF
d_gene: TRBD1
j_gene: TRBJ1-1
v_gene: TRBV5-3
abundance: -

CDR3nt: TGTGCCAGCAGCCGTCGGTGGGGCGGGGGGGCAGATACGCAGTATTTT
CDR3aa: CASSRRWGGGADTQYF
d_gene: TRBD2
j_gene: TRBJ2-3
v_gene: TRBV11-3
abundance: -

CDR3nt: TGTGCCACCAGCAGAGTGGCAAACTCCTACAATGAGCAGTTCTTC
CDR3aa: CATSRVANSYNEQFF
d_gene: -
j_gene: TRBJ2-1
v_gene: TRBV15
abundance: -

CDR3nt: TGTGCCAGCAGCGAGCGGGGGGCGGGTCGTCAAGAGACCCAGTACTTC
CDR3aa: CASSERGAGRQETQYF
d_gene: TRBD2
j_gene: TRBJ2-5
v_gene: TRBV13
abundance: -

CDR3nt: TGTGCCAGTAAATTTAGCGGGAGCTCCTACAATGAGCAGTTCTTC
CDR3aa: CASKFSGSSYNEQFF
d_gene: TRBD2
j_gene: TRBJ2-1
v_gene: TRBV19
abundance: -

CDR3nt: TGTGCCAGCAGTCCTCCCCGGGGATATAATGAAAAACTGTTTTTT
CDR3aa: CASSPPRGYNEKLFF
d_gene: -
j_gene: TRBJ1-4
v_gene: TRBV3-1/TRBV3-2
abundance: -

CDR3nt: TGTGCCAGCAGCGCGCCGCGGGGGCCAGCCCCTAACTATGGCTACACCTTC
CDR3aa: CASSAPRGPAPNYGYTF
d_gene: -
j_gene: TRBJ1-2
v_gene: TRBV9
abundance: -

CDR3nt: TGTGCCAGCAGTCCGAGGCCGGGGAGCACAGATACGCAGTATTTT
CDR3aa: CASSPRPGSTDTQYF
d_gene: -
j_gene: TRBJ2-3
v_gene: TRBV6-6
abundance: -

CDR3nt: TGTGCCAGCAGGTCTCGGGGGGGCCCAGAGACCCAGTACTTC
CDR3aa: CASRSRGGPETQYF
d_gene: TRBD2
j_gene: TRBJ2-5
v_gene: TRBV2
abundance: few

CDR3nt: TGTGCCAGCAGCTTAGATGGGCAAGTAGGACAGCGAGAAGCTTTCTTT
CDR3aa: CASSLDGQVGQREAFF
d_gene: -
j_gene: TRBJ1-1
v_gene: TRBV7-2
abundance: -

CDR3nt: TGTGCCAGCTCACCACCCAGTTCATCAAATGAAAAACTGTTTTTT
CDR3aa: CASSPPSSSNEKLFF
d_gene: -
j_gene: TRBJ1-4
v_gene: TRBV18
abundance: -

CDR3nt: TGTGCCAGCTCACCGGAAAGGGAGGGAATTCACAATGAGCAGTTCTTC
CDR3aa: CASSPEREGIHNEQFF
d_gene: TRBD2
j_gene: TRBJ2-1
v_gene: TRBV18
abundance: -

CDR3nt: TGTGCCAGCAGCCCTCCGGTCTTGAACACTGAAGCTTTCTTT
CDR3aa: CASSPPVLNTEAFF
d_gene: -
j_gene: TRBJ1-1
v_gene: TRBV9
abundance: -

CDR3nt: TGTGCCAGCAGTTTAGGTGTGGCAGGGGGCCAGCAGGGGTTCCACGAGCAGTACTTC
CDR3aa: CASSLGVAGGQQGFHEQYF
d_gene: TRBD1
j_gene: TRBJ2-7
v_gene: TRBV27
abundance: -

CDR3nt: TGTGCCAGCAGTTCCTCGGCCGGAGGGACCTACGAGCAGTACTTC
CDR3aa: CASSSSAGGTYEQYF
d_gene: -
j_gene: TRBJ2-7
v_gene: TRBV28
abundance: few

CDR3nt: TGTGCCAGCATGAGGCGGGGGGGCACAGATACGCAGTATTTT
CDR3aa: CASMRRGGTDTQYF
d_gene: TRBD2
j_gene: TRBJ2-3
v_gene: TRBV5-6
abundance: -

CDR3nt: TGTGCCAGCAGTTACTCGAACGGGCAGGGAGGGGCTGAAGCTTTCTTT
CDR3aa: CASSYSNGQGGAEAFF
d_gene: -
j_gene: TRBJ1-1
v_gene: TRBV6-5
abundance: -

CDR3nt: TGTGCCAGCAGTTTGCAAAACGGGTATGGCTACACCTTC
CDR3aa: CASSLQNGYGYTF
d_gene: -
j_gene: TRBJ1-2
v_gene: TRBV6-2/TRBV6-3
abundance: -

CDR3nt: TGTGCCAGCAGCCCTCCGAGGACTAGCGGGGTCATCGGGGAGCTGTTTTTT
CDR3aa: CASSPPRTSGVIGELFF
d_gene: TRBD2
j_gene: TRBJ2-2
v_gene: TRBV9
abundance: -

CDR3nt: TGTGCCAGCAGCCAAGGACTAGCGGGAGGGATAGCCGGGGAGCTGTTTTTT
CDR3aa: CASSQGLAGGIAGELFF
d_gene: TRBD2
j_gene: TRBJ2-2
v_gene: TRBV3-1/TRBV3-2
abundance: -

CDR3nt: TGTGCCAGCGCTAGCCCCGGGACAGGGGGAGGCTACACCTTC
CDR3aa: CASASPGTGGGYTF
d_gene: TRBD1
j_gene: TRBJ1-2
v_gene: TRBV7-8
abundance: -

CDR3nt: TGCGCCAGCAGCTCCCTAGATTGGGGAGTCACGGGCGCACAGGATACGCAGTATTTT
CDR3aa: CASSSLDWGVTGAQDTQYF
d_gene: -
j_gene: TRBJ2-3
v_gene: TRBV5-1
abundance: -

CDR3nt: TGTGCCAGCAGCCCAGCCGGGACAGGGAATTTCTATGGCTACACCTTC
CDR3aa: CASSPAGTGNFYGYTF
d_gene: TRBD1
j_gene: TRBJ1-2
v_gene: TRBV14
abundance: -

CDR3nt: TGTGCCAGCAGTGACACAAACAGGAACACTGAAGCTTTCTTT
CDR3aa: CASSDTNRNTEAFF
d_gene: -
j_gene: TRBJ1-1
v_gene: TRBV6-4
abundance: -

CDR3nt: TGTGCCAGCTCACCAGGGGACAGAGGAGGCTACACCTTC
CDR3aa: CASSPGDRGGYTF
d_gene: TRBD1
j_gene: TRBJ1-2
v_gene: TRBV18
abundance: -

CDR3nt: TGTGCCAGCAGCTTAAATCCGGCGGGGTACAACGAGCAGTACTTC
CDR3aa: CASSLNPAGYNEQYF
d_gene: -
j_gene: TRBJ2-7
v_gene: TRBV7-6
abundance: -

CDR3nt: TGTGCCGTACATAGCGGGGGAAGAACAGATACGCAGTATTTT
CDR3aa: CAVHSGGRTDTQYF
d_gene: TRBD2
j_gene: TRBJ2-3
v_gene: TRBV6-5
abundance: -

CDR3nt: TGTGCCAGCAGTACAGGGTTATCACCCCTCCACTTT
CDR3aa: CASSTGLSPLHF
d_gene: -
j_gene: TRBJ1-6
v_gene: TRBV6-5
abundance: once

CDR3nt: TGTGCCAGCAGTTACGCCGGGACAGATAATTCACCCCTCCACTTT
CDR3aa: CASSYAGTDNSPLHF
d_gene: TRBD1
j_gene: TRBJ1-6
v_gene: TRBV6-5
abundance: once

CDR3nt: TGTGCCAGCAGCACTCAGGCAGATACGCAGTATTTT
CDR3aa: CASSTQADTQYF
d_gene: -
j_gene: TRBJ2-3
v_gene: TRBV7-9
abundance: -

CDR3nt: TGTGCCAGCCGGGCAACTAATGAAAAACTGTTTTTT
CDR3aa: CASRATNEKLFF
d_gene: -
j_gene: TRBJ1-4
v_gene: TRBV18
abundance: once

CDR3nt: TGTGCCAGTAGTATGGGCCAGCAAAACTATGGCTACACCTTC
CDR3aa: CASSMGQQNYGYTF
d_gene: -
j_gene: TRBJ1-2
v_gene: TRBV19
abundance: -

CDR3nt: TGTGCCAGCAGCTTAGCGAGGGGGTCCGTGAGCTCCTACAATGAGCAGTTCTTC
CDR3aa: CASSLARGSVSSYNEQFF
d_gene: -
j_gene: TRBJ2-1
v_gene: TRBV7-2
abundance: -

CDR3nt: TGTGCCAGCAGTTACGGTTGGCAGGGGGCTAGGAACACCGGGGAGCTGTTTTTT
CDR3aa: CASSYGWQGARNTGELFF
d_gene: TRBD1
j_gene: TRBJ2-2
v_gene: TRBV6-2/TRBV6-3
abundance: -

CDR3nt: TGTGCCAGCTCCCCAAGCGGTGCCTCGAACACCGGGGAGCTGTTTTTT
CDR3aa: CASSPSGASNTGELFF
d_gene: -
j_gene: TRBJ2-2
v_gene: TRBV18
abundance: -